These T cell receptor beta chains were read from a single sample in a study of blood T cells in healthy people across ages. In TCRdb, the 5' RACE reads were re-called with MiXCR into one record per CDR3 protein. The sample includes 1,800,000 or so distinct CDR3 sequences, roughly two fifths of them seen just once. Sequenced material: blood. The receptors derive from a human donor in good health. Each CDR3 is given with its conserved first and last residue. Each record gives: clone size, V gene, J gene, D gene, CDR3 protein, CDR3 DNA. D genes are given only for firm matches. Size values are once, few and many counts, or a class for expanded clones, and some rows have none.

clone_size: .; v_call: TRBV10-3; j_call: TRBJ2-1; d_call: TRBD2; cdr3_aa: CAIWTSGGPRSYNEQFF; cdr3_nt: TGTGCCATTTGGACTAGCGGGGGCCCTCGCTCCTACAATGAGCAGTTCTTC
clone_size: .; v_call: TRBV5-1; j_call: TRBJ2-7; d_call: TRBD2; cdr3_aa: CASSPEGGLAGYYEQYF; cdr3_nt: TGCGCCAGCAGCCCAGAAGGCGGACTAGCGGGGTACTACGAGCAGTACTTC
clone_size: .; v_call: TRBV7-9; j_call: TRBJ2-1; d_call: .; cdr3_aa: CASSFSGGRYSYNEQFF; cdr3_nt: TGTGCCAGCAGCTTTAGCGGCGGGCGTTACTCCTACAATGAGCAGTTCTTC
clone_size: .; v_call: TRBV4-2; j_call: TRBJ2-1; d_call: .; cdr3_aa: CASSHSGRFGYNEQFF; cdr3_nt: TGTGCCAGCAGCCACTCCGGACGGTTTGGGTACAATGAGCAGTTCTTC
clone_size: few; v_call: TRBV15; j_call: TRBJ2-1; d_call: .; cdr3_aa: CATSEGGPYYNEQFF; cdr3_nt: TGTGCCACCAGCGAAGGAGGTCCTTACTACAATGAGCAGTTCTTC
clone_size: few; v_call: TRBV6-5; j_call: TRBJ2-1; d_call: TRBD1; cdr3_aa: CASSYYDRDEQFF; cdr3_nt: TGTGCCAGCAGTTACTACGACAGGGATGAGCAGTTCTTC
clone_size: .; v_call: TRBV20-1; j_call: TRBJ2-5; d_call: TRBD1; cdr3_aa: CSARKGQGDPETQYF; cdr3_nt: TGCAGTGCGAGGAAGGGACAGGGTGATCCAGAGACCCAGTACTTC
clone_size: few; v_call: TRBV7-3; j_call: TRBJ2-5; d_call: .; cdr3_aa: CASSRARLETQYF; cdr3_nt: TGTGCCAGCAGCCGAGCCCGCCTGGAGACCCAGTACTTC
clone_size: .; v_call: TRBV9; j_call: TRBJ2-3; d_call: .; cdr3_aa: CASSGSGATRDTQYF; cdr3_nt: TGTGCCAGCAGCGGTTCCGGGGCCACGAGGGATACGCAGTATTTT
clone_size: .; v_call: TRBV7-2; j_call: TRBJ2-1; d_call: .; cdr3_aa: CASSKDIRSYNEQFF; cdr3_nt: TGTGCCAGCAGCAAAGACATCCGCTCCTACAATGAGCAGTTCTTC
clone_size: .; v_call: TRBV20-1; j_call: TRBJ2-1; d_call: .; cdr3_aa: CSARVGEPYNEQFF; cdr3_nt: TGCAGTGCTAGAGTGGGGGAACCATACAATGAGCAGTTCTTC
clone_size: .; v_call: TRBV12-3/TRBV12-4; j_call: TRBJ2-1; d_call: .; cdr3_aa: CASGLTVAPYNEQFF; cdr3_nt: TGTGCCAGTGGCCTCACAGTAGCTCCCTACAATGAGCAGTTCTTC
clone_size: few; v_call: TRBV29-1; j_call: TRBJ1-1; d_call: .; cdr3_aa: CSVRLRGGSTEAFF; cdr3_nt: TGCAGCGTTCGCCTGCGGGGTGGTAGTACTGAAGCTTTCTTT
clone_size: .; v_call: TRBV4-1; j_call: TRBJ1-6; d_call: .; cdr3_aa: CASSQDRAADSPLHF; cdr3_nt: TGCGCCAGCAGCCAAGATAGGGCAGCCGACTCACCCCTCCACTTT
clone_size: few; v_call: TRBV29-1; j_call: TRBJ1-4; d_call: .; cdr3_aa: CSVEVPDRTTTNEKLFF; cdr3_nt: TGCAGCGTTGAAGTACCTGACCGTACCACAACTAATGAAAAACTGTTTTTT
clone_size: .; v_call: TRBV20-1; j_call: TRBJ2-1; d_call: TRBD2; cdr3_aa: CSAVPGLAGGDEQFF; cdr3_nt: TGCAGTGCGGTTCCGGGACTAGCGGGGGGTGATGAGCAGTTCTTC
clone_size: few; v_call: TRBV28; j_call: TRBJ2-1; d_call: .; cdr3_aa: CASSSRRGLREQFF; cdr3_nt: TGTGCCAGCAGTTCTCGGAGGGGGCTTAGAGAGCAGTTCTTC
clone_size: many; v_call: TRBV12-3/TRBV12-4; j_call: TRBJ1-1; d_call: .; cdr3_aa: CASSLIQGNTEAFF; cdr3_nt: TGTGCCAGCAGCCTTATCCAGGGGAACACTGAAGCTTTCTTT
clone_size: few; v_call: TRBV9; j_call: TRBJ1-5; d_call: .; cdr3_aa: CASSVDAGNQPQHF; cdr3_nt: TGTGCCAGCAGCGTAGATGCCGGGAATCAGCCCCAGCATTTT
clone_size: .; v_call: TRBV7-3; j_call: TRBJ1-6; d_call: TRBD1; cdr3_aa: CASSLHGTGYSPLHF; cdr3_nt: TGTGCCAGCAGCCTGCATGGGACAGGGTACTCACCCCTCCACTTT
clone_size: few; v_call: TRBV11-2; j_call: TRBJ2-7; d_call: TRBD1; cdr3_aa: CASSLILRKQGEIYEQYF; cdr3_nt: TGTGCCAGCAGCTTAATTTTACGGAAACAGGGGGAAATCTACGAGCAGTACTTC
clone_size: .; v_call: TRBV5-1; j_call: TRBJ2-7; d_call: .; cdr3_aa: CASSLGRFTGEQYF; cdr3_nt: TGCGCCAGCAGCTTGGGCCGGTTCACGGGCGAGCAGTACTTC